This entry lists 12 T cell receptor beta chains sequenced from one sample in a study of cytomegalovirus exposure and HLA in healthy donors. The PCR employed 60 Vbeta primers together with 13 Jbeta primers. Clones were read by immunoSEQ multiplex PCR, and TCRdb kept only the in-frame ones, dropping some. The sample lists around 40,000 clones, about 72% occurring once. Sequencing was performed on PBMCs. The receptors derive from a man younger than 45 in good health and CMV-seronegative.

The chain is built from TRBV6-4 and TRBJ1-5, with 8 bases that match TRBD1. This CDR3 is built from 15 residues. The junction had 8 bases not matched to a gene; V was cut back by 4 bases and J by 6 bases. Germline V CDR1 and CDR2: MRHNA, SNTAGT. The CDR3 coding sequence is TGTGCCAGCAGTGCGGAGACAGGGGACTTTCAGCCCCAGCATTTT. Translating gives CASSAETGDFQPQHF.

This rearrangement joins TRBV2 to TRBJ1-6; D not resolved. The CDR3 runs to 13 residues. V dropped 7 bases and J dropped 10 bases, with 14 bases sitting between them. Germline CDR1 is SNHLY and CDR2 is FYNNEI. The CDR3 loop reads CASKVEQSSPLHF. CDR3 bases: TGTGCCAGCAAGGTAGAACAGTCATCACCCCTCCACTTT.

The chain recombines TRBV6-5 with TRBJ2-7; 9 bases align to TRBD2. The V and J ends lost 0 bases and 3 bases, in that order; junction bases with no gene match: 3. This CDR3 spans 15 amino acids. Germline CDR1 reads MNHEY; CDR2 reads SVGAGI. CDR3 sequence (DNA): TGTGCCAGCAGTTACTCAGTAGCGGGGGACTACGAGCAGTACTTC. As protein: CASSYSVAGDYEQYF.

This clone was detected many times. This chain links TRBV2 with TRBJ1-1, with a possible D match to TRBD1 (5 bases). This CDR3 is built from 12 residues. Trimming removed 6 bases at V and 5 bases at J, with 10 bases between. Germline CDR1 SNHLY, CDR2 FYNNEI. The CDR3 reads CASRGPSTEAFF. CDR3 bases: TGTGCCAGCAGGGGGCCGAGTACTGAAGCTTTCTTT.

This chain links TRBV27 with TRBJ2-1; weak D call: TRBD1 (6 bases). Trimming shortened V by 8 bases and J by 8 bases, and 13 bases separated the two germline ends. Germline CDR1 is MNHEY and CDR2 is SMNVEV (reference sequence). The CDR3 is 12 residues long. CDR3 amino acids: CASQGGGHEQFF. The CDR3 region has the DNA TGTGCCAGCCAAGGGGGTGGCCATGAGCAGTTCTTC.

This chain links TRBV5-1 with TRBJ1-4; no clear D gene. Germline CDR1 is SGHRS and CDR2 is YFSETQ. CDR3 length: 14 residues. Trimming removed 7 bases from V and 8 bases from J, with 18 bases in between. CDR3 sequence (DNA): TGCGCCAGCGGCCTACTCGGAGTAGGCGAAAAACTGTTTTTT. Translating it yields CASGLLGVGEKLFF.

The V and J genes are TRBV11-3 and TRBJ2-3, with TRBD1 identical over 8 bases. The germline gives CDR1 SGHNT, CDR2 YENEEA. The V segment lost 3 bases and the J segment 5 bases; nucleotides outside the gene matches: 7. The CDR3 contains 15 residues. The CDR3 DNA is TGTGCCAGCAGCTTGCGGCAGGGGGCAGGAGATACGCAGTATTTT. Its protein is CASSLRQGAGDTQYF.

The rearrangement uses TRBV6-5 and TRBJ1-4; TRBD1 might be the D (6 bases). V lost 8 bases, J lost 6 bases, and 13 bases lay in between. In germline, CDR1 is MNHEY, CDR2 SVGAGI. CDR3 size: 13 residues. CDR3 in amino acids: CASSRGAYEKLFF. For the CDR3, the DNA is TGTGCCAGCTCCCGGGGGGCGTATGAAAAACTGTTTTTT.

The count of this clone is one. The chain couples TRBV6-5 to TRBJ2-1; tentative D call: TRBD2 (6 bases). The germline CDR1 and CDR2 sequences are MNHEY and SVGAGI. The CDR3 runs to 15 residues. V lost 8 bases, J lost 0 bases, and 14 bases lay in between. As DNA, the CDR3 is TGTGCCAGCCGGAGGGCGGCAAGCTCCTACAATGAGCAGTTCTTC. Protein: CASRRAASSYNEQFF.

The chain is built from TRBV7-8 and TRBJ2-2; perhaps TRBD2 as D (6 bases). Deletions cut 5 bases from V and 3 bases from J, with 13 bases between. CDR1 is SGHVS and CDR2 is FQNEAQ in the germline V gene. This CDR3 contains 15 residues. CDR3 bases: TGTGCCAGCAGCCAAGCCGGGGGATACACCGGGGAGCTGTTTTTT. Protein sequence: CASSQAGGYTGELFF. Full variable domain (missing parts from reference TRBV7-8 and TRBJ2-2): GAGVSQSPRYKVAKRGQDVALRCDPISGHVSLFWYQQALGQGPEFLTYFQNEAQLDKSGLPSDRFFAERPEGSVSTLKIQRTQQEDSAVYLCASSQAGGYTGELFFGEGSRLTVL.

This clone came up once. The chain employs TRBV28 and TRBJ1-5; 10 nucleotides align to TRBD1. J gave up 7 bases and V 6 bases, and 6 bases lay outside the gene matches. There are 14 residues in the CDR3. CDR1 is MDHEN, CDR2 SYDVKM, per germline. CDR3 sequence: CASRGTGERQPQHF. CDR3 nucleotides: TGTGCCAGCAGAGGGACAGGGGAGAGGCAGCCCCAGCATTTT.

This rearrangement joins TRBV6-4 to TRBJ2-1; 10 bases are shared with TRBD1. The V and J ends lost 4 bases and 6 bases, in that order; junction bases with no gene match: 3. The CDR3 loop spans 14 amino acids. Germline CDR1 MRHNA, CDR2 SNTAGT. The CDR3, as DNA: TGTGCCAGCAGTGGAGGACAGGGGGGCAATGAGCAGTTCTTC. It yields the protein CASSGGQGGNEQFF.